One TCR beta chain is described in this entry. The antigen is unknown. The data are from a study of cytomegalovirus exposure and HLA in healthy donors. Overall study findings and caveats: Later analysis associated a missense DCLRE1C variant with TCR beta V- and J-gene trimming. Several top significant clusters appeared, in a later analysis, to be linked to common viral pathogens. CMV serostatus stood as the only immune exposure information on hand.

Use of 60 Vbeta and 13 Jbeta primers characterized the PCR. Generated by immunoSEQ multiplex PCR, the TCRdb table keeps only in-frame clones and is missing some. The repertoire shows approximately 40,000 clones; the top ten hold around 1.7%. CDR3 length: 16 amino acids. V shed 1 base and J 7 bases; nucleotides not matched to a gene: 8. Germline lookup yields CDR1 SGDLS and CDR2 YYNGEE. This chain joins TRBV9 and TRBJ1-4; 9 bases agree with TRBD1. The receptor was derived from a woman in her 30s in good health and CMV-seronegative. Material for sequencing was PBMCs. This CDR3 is CASSVTDRGEGEKLFF. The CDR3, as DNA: TGTGCCAGCAGCGTAACCGACAGGGGGGAGGGTGAAAAACTGTTTTTT.